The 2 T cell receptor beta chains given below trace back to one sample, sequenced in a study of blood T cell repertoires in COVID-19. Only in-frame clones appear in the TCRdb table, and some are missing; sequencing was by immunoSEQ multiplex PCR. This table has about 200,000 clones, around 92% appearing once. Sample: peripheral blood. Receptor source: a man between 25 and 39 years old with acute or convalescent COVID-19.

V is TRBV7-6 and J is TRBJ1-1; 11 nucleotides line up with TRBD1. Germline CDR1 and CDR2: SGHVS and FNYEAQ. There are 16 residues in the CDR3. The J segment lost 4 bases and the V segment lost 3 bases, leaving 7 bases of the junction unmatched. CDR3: CASSLDRDRGTTEAFF. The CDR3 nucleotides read TGTGCCAGCAGCTTGGACCGGGACAGGGGGACCACTGAAGCTTTCTTT.

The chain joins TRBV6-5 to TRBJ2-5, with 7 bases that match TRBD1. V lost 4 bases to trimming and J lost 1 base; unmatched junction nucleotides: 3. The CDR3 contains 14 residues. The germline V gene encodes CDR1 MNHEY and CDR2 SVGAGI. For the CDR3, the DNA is TGTGCCAGCAGTTCCGGGGACAGCCAAGAGACCCAGTACTTC. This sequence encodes CASSSGDSQETQYF.